This T cell receptor beta chain is drawn from a study of T-cell memory formation after mild COVID-19. The germline V gene has CDR1 LNHNV and CDR2 YYDKDF (reference sequence). V dropped 0 bases and J dropped 0; count of bases not matched to a gene: 5. CDR3 size: 19 residues. TCRdb reprocessed the 5' RACE reads with MiXCR, giving one entry per CDR3 protein. The sample has around 140,000 distinct CDR3 sequences; roughly 24% are singletons. The sequence was collected from an adult woman who had mild COVID-19 (a few samples of this study predate the infection). Cell type and time point are not known. Sequenced input: PBMCs or a T cell subset sorted from them (not recorded which). The J gene is TRBJ2-3, the V gene TRBV15; 14 bases fit TRBD2. As DNA, the CDR3 is TGTGCCACCAGCAGAGACGGGACTAGCGGGAGCTCTAGCACAGATACGCAGTATTTT. It translates to CATSRDGTSGSSSTDTQYF. The full variable domain, in which reference TRBV15 and TRBJ2-3 provide the parts outside the CDR3, is DAMVIQNPRYQVTQFGKPVTLSCSQTLNHNVMYWYQQKSSQAPKLLFHYYDKDFNNEADTPDNFQSRRPNTSFCFLDIRSPGLGDTAMYLCATSRDGTSGSSSTDTQYFGPGTRLTVL.